One sample yielded the 31 T cell receptor beta chains listed below, sequenced in a study of cytomegalovirus exposure and HLA in healthy donors. Profiled with immunoSEQ multiplex PCR; TCRdb holds only in-frame clones, not every one. The sample includes about 160,000 clones, 84% of them seen just once. Sequencing input: PBMCs. These receptors were obtained from a man between 25 and 39 years old in good health and CMV-seropositive.

This clone appeared a single time. This rearrangement joins TRBV5-6 to TRBJ2-5; TRBD2 agrees at 7 bases. The CDR3 runs 14 residues. Germline CDR1 SGHDT, CDR2 YYEEEE. J lost 3 bases, V lost 3 bases, and 5 bases had no gene match. This chain's CDR3 is CASSWVGGEETQYF. The CDR3, as DNA: TGTGCCAGCAGCTGGGTGGGGGGGGAAGAGACCCAGTACTTC.

The V gene is TRBV7-9, the J gene TRBJ2-1, with 7 bases lining up with TRBD2. The CDR3 is made up of 16 amino acids. J gave up 0 bases and V 5 bases, and 7 bases lay outside the gene matches. The germline CDR1 and CDR2 sequences are SEHNR and FQNEAQ (reference sequence). The CDR3 sequence is CASSVPSGSSYNEQFF. In nucleotides, the CDR3 is TGTGCCAGCAGCGTCCCTAGCGGAAGCTCCTACAATGAGCAGTTCTTC.

This clone was counted once. This chain links TRBV7-8 with TRBJ2-4, with TRBD1 identical over 7 bases. Germline V CDR1 and CDR2: SGHVS, FQNEAQ. Germline trimming cut 2 bases from V and 0 bases from J; bases unmatched to any gene: 7. This CDR3 comprises 17 residues. CDR3 amino acids: CASSLPGTALAKNIQYF. The DNA for the CDR3 is TGTGCCAGCAGCTTACCCGGGACAGCCCTAGCCAAAAACATTCAGTACTTC.

This clone has just a few counts. The CDR3 nucleotides are TGCGCCAGCGGGTATAGGGGAAGCTACACCTTC. Amino acids: CASGYRGSYTF. The J gene is TRBJ1-2, the V gene TRBV10-1, with a tentative D call TRBD1 (5 bases). The CDR3 runs to 11 residues. Per germline, CDR1 WNHNN and CDR2 SYGVQD (reference sequence). The V end lost 8 bases, the J end lost 9 bases, and 13 bases lay between the germline ends.

The V gene is TRBV7-9, the J gene TRBJ2-5; 11 bases fit TRBD2. Germline lookup yields CDR1 SEHNR and CDR2 FQNEAQ (reference sequence). The CDR3 is made up of 16 amino acids. V was pared by 4 bases and J by 6 bases, with 10 bases of the junction left unmatched. CDR3 DNA: TGTGCCAGCAGCTCCCCGTTAGCGGGAGGGGTGCAGACCCAGTACTTC. Protein sequence: CASSSPLAGGVQTQYF.

The CDR3 region has the DNA TGTGCCAGCAGTTTCACAGCTTATCAGCCCCAGCATTTT. Protein sequence: CASSFTAYQPQHF. The chain carries TRBV28 and TRBJ1-5; no definite D call. The CDR3 is 13 amino acids. The germline CDR1 and CDR2 sequences are MDHEN and SYDVKM. V lost 3 bases and J lost 5, with 8 bases in between.

V gene TRBV15 combines with J gene TRBJ2-4; D is unclear. Germline V lookup: CDR1 LNHNV, CDR2 YYDKDF (reference sequence). Trimming pared 0 bases from V and 0 bases from J, leaving 21 bases between. There are 20 residues in the CDR3. CDR3 amino acids: CATSRDKPEAYILAKNIQYF. The CDR3 DNA reads as TGTGCCACCAGCAGAGATAAACCCGAAGCGTACATACTAGCCAAAAACATTCAGTACTTC. The entire variable domain, with the rest obtained from reference TRBV15 and TRBJ2-4, is as follows: DAMVIQNPRYQVTQFGKPVTLSCSQTLNHNVMYWYQQKSSQAPKLLFHYYDKDFNNEADTPDNFQSRRPNTSFCFLDIRSPGLGDTAMYLCATSRDKPEAYILAKNIQYFGAGTRLSVL.

The chain employs TRBV15 and TRBJ1-5; 7 positions agree with TRBD1. The germline V gene has CDR1 LNHNV and CDR2 YYDKDF (reference sequence). Trimming took 1 base from V and 5 from J; bases not matched to a gene: 2. The CDR3 extends over 14 amino acids. The DNA for the CDR3 is TGTGCCACCAGCAGAGGGGACAGTGATCAGCCCCAGCATTTT. Amino acids: CATSRGDSDQPQHF.

V gene TRBV7-2 combines with J gene TRBJ2-1, with D tentatively TRBD1 (6 bases). The CDR3 runs to 15 residues. The germline gives CDR1 SGHTA, CDR2 FQGNSA. Trimming shortened V by 5 bases and J by 8 bases, and 19 bases separated the two germline ends. CDR3 amino acids: CASSEQGISTDEQFF. The CDR3 coding sequence is TGTGCCAGCAGCGAACAGGGAATCTCGACGGATGAGCAGTTCTTC. Looking up the rest from reference TRBV7-2 and TRBJ2-1 gives the full variable domain: GAGVSQSPSNKVTEKGKDVELRCDPISGHTALYWYRQSLGQGLEFLIYFQGNSAPDKSGLPSDRFSAERTGGSVSTLTIQRTQQEDSAVYLCASSEQGISTDEQFFGPGTRLTVL.

The chain recombines TRBV7-9 with TRBJ2-7; 7 bases map to TRBD1. Germline CDR1 is SEHNR and CDR2 is FQNEAQ (reference sequence). Trimming took 5 bases from V and 4 from J; bases not matched to a gene: 17. The CDR3 contains 17 residues. Here the CDR3 reads CASSTGQSRADIYEQYF. The DNA for the CDR3 is TGTGCCAGCAGCACGGGACAGTCTCGGGCGGACATTTACGAGCAGTACTTC.

The CDR3 loop reads CAILAGTADTQYF. The CDR3 DNA follows: TGTGCCATCCTGGCGGGGACCGCAGATACGCAGTATTTT. This chain connects TRBV10-3 to TRBJ2-3, with D maybe TRBD2 (6 bases). Trimming shortened V by 8 bases and J by 4 bases, and 13 bases separated the two germline ends. Germline CDR1 and CDR2: ENHRY and SYGVKD. CDR3 length: 13 residues.

This clone was found a few times. The CDR3 region has the DNA TGTGCCATCAGTGGAGGTCCGGCAGGGGGGAAAGAGACCCAGTACTTC. This translates into CAISGGPAGGKETQYF. The rearrangement links TRBV10-3 to TRBJ2-5; tentatively, D is TRBD1 (7 bases). The length of the CDR3 is 16 residues. Germline V gene data show CDR1 as ENHRY and CDR2 as SYGVKD. The ends were cut back, 4 bases at V and 3 bases at J, with 18 bases in the middle.

V usage is TRBV4-1 and J usage is TRBJ2-1, with TRBD2 matching 7 bases. Germline lookup yields CDR1 MGHRA and CDR2 YSYEKL. The CDR3 is 16 amino acids. Trimming at V came to 2 bases and at J to 7 bases, leaving 11 bases not matched to a gene. The CDR3 DNA sequence: TGCGCCAGCAGCCAAAGGTTGGGGGAGGGCCGGAATGAGCAGTTCTTC. It is translated as CASSQRLGEGRNEQFF.

This chain connects TRBV5-4 to TRBJ2-2, with 7 bases lining up with TRBD1. This CDR3 is 16 amino acids long. Per germline, CDR1 SGHNT and CDR2 YYREEE (reference sequence). J gave up 5 bases and V 4 bases, and 11 bases lay outside the gene matches. The CDR3 DNA reads as TGTGCCAGCAGCCTCGACAGGGCGGAAGGAACCGGGGAGCTGTTTTTT. Protein: CASSLDRAEGTGELFF.

About this clone: Other DNA variants within this sample encode the same CDR3. The CDR3 is CASSSRTSGRNNEQFF. Written as DNA, the CDR3 is TGCGCCAGCAGTTCTCGGACTAGCGGGAGGAACAATGAGCAGTTCTTC. This chain joins TRBV5-1 and TRBJ2-1, with 14 bases that match TRBD2. The germline V gene has CDR1 SGHRS and CDR2 YFSETQ. V lost 5 bases to trimming and J lost 5 bases; unmatched junction nucleotides: 6. CDR3 length: 16 amino acids.

This clone has only a few counts. V is TRBV6-4 and J is TRBJ2-5, with 9 bases lining up with TRBD1. CDR3 length: 15 amino acids. Germline-derived CDR1 and CDR2 are MRHNA and SNTAGT. Unmatched junction bases numbered 11, after V lost 8 bases and J lost 4 bases. CDR3 nucleotide sequence: TGTGCCAGCGCCAAGAGGACAGGGGAAGGAGAGACCCAGTACTTC. It specifies CASAKRTGEGETQYF.

This clone appeared once. This chain links TRBV5-1 with TRBJ2-5; D is perhaps TRBD1 (6 bases). The CDR3 has 16 amino acids. The germline V gene encodes CDR1 SGHRS and CDR2 YFSETQ. The V and J ends lost 4 bases and 1 base respectively, with 17 bases between them. This CDR3 reads CASSPYSGTFQETQYF. The CDR3 region has the DNA TGCGCCAGCAGCCCATACTCCGGGACATTCCAAGAGACCCAGTACTTC.

This clone showed up just a few times. The chain links TRBV27 to TRBJ2-7, with D possibly TRBD1 on 6 matching bases. V lost 6 bases and J 3 bases, leaving 15 bases between the germline ends. The CDR3 extends over 14 amino acids. CDR1 and CDR2 (germline): MNHEY, SMNVEV (reference sequence). Here the CDR3 reads CASSRRTDFYEQYF. CDR3 DNA: TGTGCCAGCAGCCGCAGGACAGATTTCTACGAGCAGTACTTC.

This clone was observed a single time. V and J are TRBV28 and TRBJ2-1; 8 bases are a match to TRBD2. Germline CDR1 reads MDHEN; CDR2 reads SYDVKM. The V and J ends lost 5 bases and 3 bases, in that order; junction bases with no gene match: 6. The CDR3 loop spans 15 amino acids. CDR3 DNA: TGTGCCAGCAGTGTAGCGGGGAGAAACTACAATGAGCAGTTCTTC. This sequence encodes CASSVAGRNYNEQFF. The variable domain in full, with the rest retrieved from reference TRBV28 and TRBJ2-1, is DVKVTQSSRYLVKRTGEKVFLECVQDMDHENMFWYRQDPGLGLRLIYFSYDVKMKEKGDIPEGYSVSREKKERFSLILESASTNQTSMYLCASSVAGRNYNEQFFGPGTRLTVL.

The chain recombines TRBV6-5 with TRBJ2-2, with TRBD1 as a possible D gene (6 bases). The CDR3 contains 13 residues. CDR1 and CDR2 from the germline V gene are MNHEY and SVGAGI. Between the trimmed V and J ends, which lost 6 bases and 5 bases, there was a span of 10 bases. The DNA for the CDR3 is TGTGCCAGCAGCCTTGGACAGACCGGGGAGCTGTTTTTT. Translating gives CASSLGQTGELFF.

The chain has TRBV7-3 and TRBJ1-2, with D perhaps TRBD1 (5 bases). Trimming removed 3 bases at V and 6 bases at J, with 11 bases between. This CDR3 is 13 amino acids long. CDR1 is SGHTA and CDR2 is FQGTGA in the germline V gene. The CDR3 loop is CASSFNGANGYTF. CDR3 DNA: TGTGCCAGCAGCTTCAATGGGGCTAATGGCTACACCTTC.

The table lists this clone with a few counts. The V gene is TRBV6-5, the J gene TRBJ1-6; a possible D gene is TRBD1 (5 bases). Germline V gene data show CDR1 as MNHEY and CDR2 as SVGAGI. The CDR3 extends over 14 amino acids. The V end was cut by 2 bases, the J end by 11 bases, with 13 bases between. DNA for the CDR3: TGTGCCAGCAGTTACGGACGGGGGTGGGCACCCCTCCACTTT. Residues: CASSYGRGWAPLHF.

The chain is built from TRBV7-9 and TRBJ2-7; 10 bases align to TRBD1. Germline loops: CDR1 SEHNR, CDR2 FQNEAQ (reference sequence). The junction had 1 base not matched to a gene; V was cut back by 1 base and J by 1 base. This CDR3 has 15 amino acids. The CDR3 spells CASSLGDRGSYEQYF. The CDR3 DNA is TGTGCCAGCAGCTTAGGGGACAGGGGATCCTACGAGCAGTACTTC.

This sequence joins TRBV7-9 and TRBJ1-5; TRBD1 agrees at 7 bases. Germline V gene data show CDR1 as SEHNR and CDR2 as FQNEAQ (reference sequence). V shed 5 bases, J shed 4 bases, and the junction held 5 bases outside the gene matches. The CDR3 spans 14 residues. CDR3 DNA: TGTGCCAGCAGCCTTCAGGGGGTTAATCAGCCCCAGCATTTT. Translated: CASSLQGVNQPQHF.

The J gene is TRBJ2-7, the V gene TRBV25-1, with D possibly being TRBD2 (5 bases). This CDR3 contains 14 residues. Germline CDR1 reads MGHDK; CDR2 reads SYGVNS. The V gene lost 1 base and the J gene lost 5 bases, with 12 bases spanning the gap. The CDR3 nucleotides are TGTGCCAGCAGTGAATTTGGCCTAGCCGACGAGCAGTACTTC. Translating gives CASSEFGLADEQYF.

The V gene is TRBV4-1, the J gene TRBJ2-7; weak D call: TRBD2 (5 bases). CDR3 length equals 16 residues. V was shortened by 6 bases and J by 2 bases, with 20 bases between the two germline ends. The germline V gene encodes CDR1 MGHRA and CDR2 YSYEKL. CDR3 residues: CASRNAGKAKPYEQYF. CDR3 in DNA: TGCGCCAGCAGGAACGCGGGTAAGGCAAAGCCCTACGAGCAGTACTTC.

The rearrangement links TRBV2 to TRBJ1-1, with 7 bases identical to TRBD1. V lost 6 bases and J lost 2; bases outside the gene matches: 6. In germline, CDR1 is SNHLY, CDR2 FYNNEI. The CDR3 is 14 amino acids. The CDR3 reads CASRMTGINTEAFF. CDR3 in DNA: TGTGCCAGCAGAATGACAGGGATTAACACTGAAGCTTTCTTT.

This clone was seen just once. V and J are TRBV7-9 and TRBJ1-5; D uncertain. Trimming shortened V by 2 bases and J by 2 bases, and 19 bases separated the two germline ends. There are 18 residues in the CDR3. The germline gives CDR1 SEHNR, CDR2 FQNEAQ (reference sequence). DNA for the CDR3: TGTGCCAGCAGCTTATACGGCCTCGCGGGAAGAGGCAATCAGCCCCAGCATTTT. This gives the protein CASSLYGLAGRGNQPQHF. Together with reference TRBV7-9 and TRBJ1-5, the CDR3 gives the full variable domain: DTGVSQNPRHKITKRGQNVTFRCDPISEHNRLYWYRQTLGQGPEFLTYFQNEAQLEKSRLLSDRFSAERPKGSFSTLEIQRTEQGDSAMYLCASSLYGLAGRGNQPQHFGDGTRLSIL.

This rearrangement joins TRBV7-9 to TRBJ2-4; perhaps TRBD2 as D (6 bases). CDR3 length: 14 amino acids. The V end was cut by 4 bases, the J end by 9 bases, with 16 bases between. Germline assignment: CDR1 SEHNR and CDR2 FQNEAQ (reference sequence). CDR3 bases: TGTGCCAGCAGCTGGACGGGGGTGATGGGCATTCAGTACTTC. Translation: CASSWTGVMGIQYF.

This clone was seen more than once but under ten times. The chain is built from TRBV11-2 and TRBJ2-7, with TRBD2 matching over 7 bases. Germline V gene data show CDR1 as SGHAT and CDR2 as FQNNGV. This CDR3 spans 16 amino acids. V was pared by 1 base and J by 3 bases, with 9 bases of the junction left unmatched. The CDR3 loop is CASSLASEAGSYEQYF. The DNA of the CDR3 is TGTGCCAGCAGCTTAGCCTCGGAAGCGGGGAGCTACGAGCAGTACTTC.

V gene TRBV4-1 combines with J gene TRBJ1-1; D gene ambiguous. Trimming pared 0 bases from V and 2 bases from J, leaving 7 bases between. The CDR3 totals 14 residues. Germline V gene sequence: CDR1 MGHRA, CDR2 YSYEKL. CDR3 region: CASSQDWANTEAFF. CDR3 in DNA: TGCGCCAGCAGCCAAGACTGGGCAAACACTGAAGCTTTCTTT.